A single sample is the source of the 13 T cell receptor beta chains below, sequenced in a study of beta chain features in type 1 diabetes. Their recognized antigens are unknown. General study findings and limits: Significant though moderate, a shortening of TCRB CDR3s appeared in all four CD4+ subsets of Type 1 diabetes patients.

Since all of the isolated RNA was reverse transcribed, expressed TCRB transcripts were what got sequenced. Sequenced by immunoSEQ multiplex PCR; TCRdb stores in-frame clones only, minus some. The sample consists of about 280,000 clones, over 12% of them appearing once. Source material: naive CD4+ T cells from blood. The origin of the receptors is a man younger than 30 with type 1 diabetes.

In its sample, this clone was seen a few times. This chain joins TRBV30 and TRBJ2-5; possibly TRBD1 for D (5 bases). Germline CDR1 reads GTSNPN; CDR2 reads SVGIG (reference sequence). This CDR3 has 11 residues. Trimming shortened V by 5 bases and J by 3 bases, and 7 bases separated the two germline ends. The CDR3 bases are TGTGCCTGGGGACATAAAGAGACCCAGTACTTC. Translation: CAWGHKETQYF.

The chain is built from TRBV11-2 and TRBJ2-7, with D possibly matching TRBD1 (7 bases). Trimming left V 0 bases short and J 8 bases short, with 17 bases between. Per the germline V gene, CDR1 is SGHAT and CDR2 is FQNNGV. The CDR3 totals 15 residues. The CDR3 reads CASSLEPQGGLKQYF. CDR3 nucleotides: TGTGCCAGCAGCTTAGAACCCCAGGGGGGTCTCAAGCAGTACTTC.

This chain uses TRBV7-9 with TRBJ1-2, with D uncertain. The CDR3 sequence is 13 residues long. Germline-derived CDR1 and CDR2 are SEHNR and FQNEAQ (reference sequence). Trimming left V 3 bases short and J 4 bases short, with 9 bases between. This CDR3 reads CASSFESAYGYTF. The CDR3 DNA is TGTGCCAGCAGCTTTGAGTCTGCCTATGGCTACACCTTC.

V usage is TRBV28 and J usage is TRBJ1-2, with 8 bases aligning to TRBD1. The CDR3 has 16 amino acids. After removal of 3 bases from V and 8 bases from J, the junction contained 14 bases not matched to a gene. CDR1 MDHEN and CDR2 SYDVKM come from the germline V gene. The DNA of the CDR3 is TGTGCCAGCAGTTTGGCTCAGGGGGCGGCGGTGAGAGGCTACACCTTC. Its protein is CASSLAQGAAVRGYTF.

This clone was counted a few times. This sequence joins TRBV5-4 and TRBJ2-2; D is uncertain. Looked up from germline, CDR1 is SGHNT and CDR2 is YYREEE (reference sequence). The CDR3 totals 13 residues. Trimming cost V 4 bases and J 4 bases, with 8 bases left between them. The CDR3 sequence: CASSPRITGELFF. In DNA, the CDR3 is TGTGCCAGCAGCCCCAGGATCACCGGGGAGCTGTTTTTT. Drawing the rest from reference TRBV5-4 and TRBJ2-2, the complete variable domain is ETGVTQSPTHLIKTRGQQVTLRCSSQSGHNTVSWYQQALGQGPQFIFQYYREEENGRGNFPPRFSGLQFPNYSSELNVNALELDDSALYLCASSPRITGELFFGEGSRLTVL.

The gene calls are TRBV6-5 and TRBJ2-1, with 7 nucleotides matching TRBD1. Germline CDR1 MNHEY, CDR2 SVGAGI. Losses at the gene ends were 6 bases for V and 5 bases for J; bases not matched to a gene: 7. CDR3 length equals 14 residues. The CDR3 loop is CASSFDRVHNEQFF. CDR3 in DNA: TGTGCCAGCAGCTTTGACAGGGTCCACAATGAGCAGTTCTTC.

This chain uses TRBV18 with TRBJ1-1; D not resolved. CDR1 is KGHSH and CDR2 is LQKENI in the germline V gene. The CDR3 totals 14 residues. V was clipped by 1 base and J by 3 bases, with 9 bases between them. For the CDR3, the DNA is TGTGCCAGCTCACCACGGTCTGTAGACACTGAAGCTTTCTTT. Translation gives CASSPRSVDTEAFF.

The chain combines TRBV28 with TRBJ2-5, with 8 bases lining up with TRBD1. This CDR3 has 14 amino acids. The germline CDR1 and CDR2 sequences are MDHEN and SYDVKM. Trimming at V came to 3 bases and at J to 5 bases, leaving 5 bases not matched to a gene. The CDR3 protein is CASSFSGGDETQYF. The CDR3 nucleotides read TGTGCCAGCAGTTTTTCAGGGGGCGATGAGACCCAGTACTTC.

The J gene is TRBJ2-5, the V gene TRBV2; no reliable D call. The germline gives CDR1 SNHLY, CDR2 FYNNEI. The CDR3 totals 13 residues. Trimming removed 11 bases at V and 1 base at J, with 14 bases between. For the CDR3, the DNA is TGTGCCGCCTCGACGGCGGTCCAAGAGACCCAGTACTTC. Translated: CAASTAVQETQYF.

V gene TRBV11-2 combines with J gene TRBJ1-1, with 7 nucleotides matching TRBD1. Germline CDR1 reads SGHAT; CDR2 reads FQNNGV. The CDR3 length is 13 residues. Unmatched junction bases numbered 4, after V lost 5 bases and J lost 4 bases. CDR3 in DNA: TGTGCCAGCAGCGTGACAGGGAGCACTGAAGCTTTCTTT. Translated, it gives CASSVTGSTEAFF.

The rearrangement uses TRBV4-3 and TRBJ2-1, with a weak D call TRBD1 (6 bases). Trimming cost V 4 bases and J 12 bases, with 19 bases left between them. This CDR3 comprises 14 residues. Germline V gene data show CDR1 as LGHNA and CDR2 as YSLEER. The CDR3 reads CASSLMGASDSQFF. The CDR3 bases are TGCGCCAGCAGCCTGATGGGGGCCTCAGATTCGCAGTTCTTC.

The J gene is TRBJ2-2, the V gene TRBV6-4; 13 bases fit TRBD2. V shed 6 bases, J shed 1 base, and the junction held 2 bases outside the gene matches. The CDR3 contains 16 residues. Germline CDR1 reads MRHNA; CDR2 reads SNTAGT. The CDR3 protein is CASSRLAGGNTGELFF. Here the CDR3 DNA reads TGTGCCAGCAGCAGACTAGCGGGAGGGAACACCGGGGAGCTGTTTTTT.

The chain combines TRBV18 with TRBJ2-4; TRBD2 matches 11 bases. Germline trimming cut 0 bases from V and 10 bases from J; bases unmatched to any gene: 8. This CDR3 has 16 residues. The germline gives CDR1 KGHSH, CDR2 LQKENI. The CDR3 is CASSPPGTSGNPIQYF. Written as DNA, the CDR3 is TGTGCCAGCTCACCACCGGGGACTAGCGGAAACCCTATTCAGTACTTC.